The sequence of this T cell receptor (beta chain) was determined in a study of T-cell reconstitution after alpha-beta-depleted transplantation in children. General observations from the study: It was reported that alpha-beta T cells came from several hundred expanded graft clones (about two months after transplant). TCRbeta diversity was high at day 60 in some patients (a result of surviving recipient T cells and thymic progenitors). Newly generated T cells supplied most T-cell counts and diversity one year post-transplant.

This clonotype occurred a few times. No antigen is known for it. The J segment lost 4 bases and the V segment lost 9 bases, leaving 7 bases of the junction unmatched. Germline assignment: CDR1 MNHNS and CDR2 SASEGT. The CDR3 contains 13 residues. Unique molecular identifiers were incorporated into the prepared TCRbeta library. From the PCR reads, TCRdb called clonotypes with MiXCR, one entry per CDR3 protein. The profile shows over 100,000 distinct CDR3 sequences, 4.5% to 7.5% of them singletons. The receptor's source is a female patient aged 2-10 years who had a stem cell transplant for Fanconi anemia, so the T cells may come from the graft donor. Sequenced material: PBMCs, mostly from graft donor cells, taken 60 days after TCRalphabeta/CD19-depleted stem cell transplant. The V gene is TRBV6-1, the J gene TRBJ2-5; TRBD1 agrees at 8 bases. The CDR3 loop reads CASSRGRGETQYF. CDR3 bases: TGTGCCAGTTCCAGGGGGCGGGGAGAGACCCAGTACTTC.